Below are 15 T cell receptor beta chains sequenced from a single sample in a study of OX40 agonist ivuxolimab in advanced cancers. Produced via immunoSEQ multiplex PCR; TCRdb's table is partial and in-frame only. Of approximately 35,000 clones listed, 70% to 85% are singletons. The sample here was CD4+ or CD8+ T cells sorted from blood, taken in a trial of the OX40 agonist ivuxolimab. The receptors were gathered from an adult with an advanced solid tumor such as melanoma, head and neck, liver or kidney cancer.

The chain employs TRBV11-2 and TRBJ1-4; perhaps TRBD1 as D (6 bases). Deletions cut 3 bases from V and 0 bases from J, with 14 bases between. CDR3 length: 17 residues. CDR1 and CDR2 from the germline V gene are SGHAT and FQNNGV. In DNA form, the CDR3 reads TGTGCCAGCAGCTTTTCAGGACAGAGTTCAACTAATGAAAAACTGTTTTTT. This translates into CASSFSGQSSTNEKLFF.

This chain joins TRBV5-4 and TRBJ2-1, with TRBD2 matching 12 bases. With 4 bases clipped from V and 3 bases from J, the junction kept 5 bases outside the gene matches. The CDR3 runs 16 residues. Germline V gives CDR1 SGHNT, CDR2 YYREEE (reference sequence). The CDR3 is CASSPTSGGFYNEQFF. The CDR3 nucleotides read TGTGCCAGCAGCCCCACTAGCGGGGGGTTCTACAATGAGCAGTTCTTC.

The chain joins TRBV6-1 to TRBJ1-2; weak D call: TRBD1 (5 bases). Trimming removed 3 bases at V and 7 bases at J, with 15 bases between. The CDR3 is 14 residues long. Germline V gene lookup returns CDR1 MNHNS and CDR2 SASEGT. This CDR3 reads CASSDGREIFGYTF. CDR3 nucleotide sequence: TGTGCCAGCAGTGATGGCAGGGAGATTTTTGGCTACACCTTC.

This rearrangement joins TRBV4-2 to TRBJ2-1; TRBD2 matches 9 bases. Germline lookup yields CDR1 LGHNA and CDR2 YNFKEQ. With V trimmed by 1 base and J by 3 bases, 4 bases remained unmatched. CDR3 length: 16 residues. The CDR3 loop is CASSQAVAGVYNEQFF. DNA of the CDR3: TGTGCCAGCAGCCAAGCGGTAGCGGGGGTCTACAATGAGCAGTTCTTC.

V usage is TRBV10-2 and J usage is TRBJ2-3, with D hard to call. The CDR3 covers 13 residues. Trimming stripped 3 bases from V and 1 base from J, with 5 bases between. The germline V gene encodes CDR1 WSHSY and CDR2 SAAADI. CDR3 sequence (DNA): TGCGCCAGCAGTGAAATAGGCACAGATACGCAGTATTTT. Translating gives CASSEIGTDTQYF.

The chain couples TRBV5-1 to TRBJ2-3; no reliable D call. V was cut by 1 base and J by 6 bases, with 15 bases left in between. CDR1 is SGHRS, CDR2 YFSETQ, per germline. The CDR3 is 15 residues long. The CDR3 region has the DNA TGCGCCAGCAGCTTGAAAAACCCCTCATTCGATACGCAGTATTTT. Translated: CASSLKNPSFDTQYF. The entire variable domain, with the rest obtained from reference TRBV5-1 and TRBJ2-3, is as follows: KAGVTQTPRYLIKTRGQQVTLSCSPISGHRSVSWYQQTPGQGLQFLFEYFSETQRNKGNFPGRFSGRQFSNSRSEMNVSTLELGDSALYLCASSLKNPSFDTQYFGPGTRLTVL.

This chain uses TRBV6-6 with TRBJ2-7; D remains unclear. V was pared by 7 bases and J by 0 bases, with 10 bases between. CDR3 size: 13 residues. CDR1 is MNHNY, CDR2 SVGAGI, per germline (reference sequence). The CDR3 coding sequence is TGTGCCAGCATCCCCGTGCCCTCCTACGAGCAGTACTTC. Translating gives CASIPVPSYEQYF.

The chain links TRBV4-2 to TRBJ2-3; 7 bases agree with TRBD2. The germline gives CDR1 LGHNA, CDR2 YNFKEQ. V gave up 4 bases and J gave up 2 bases; unmatched junction bases: 6. The CDR3 covers 15 residues. Here the CDR3 reads CASSPRAGDTDTQYF. CDR3 nucleotides: TGTGCCAGCAGCCCCCGGGCGGGAGACACAGATACGCAGTATTTT.

The chain uses TRBV6-1 and TRBJ1-3, with D unclear. CDR1 is MNHNS, CDR2 SASEGT, per germline. This CDR3 spans 13 amino acids. V lost 7 bases and J lost 4, with 11 bases in between. The CDR3 DNA sequence: TGTGCCAGCACCGGCTTACGAGGAAACACCATATATTTT. Protein product: CASTGLRGNTIYF.

The genes are TRBV6-5 and TRBJ2-6; D is tentatively TRBD1 or TRBD2 (5 bases each). Germline lookup yields CDR1 MNHEY and CDR2 SVGAGI. The V end lost 2 bases, the J end lost 4 bases, and 9 bases lay between the germline ends. CDR3 length equals 15 residues. CDR3 in DNA: TGTGCCAGCAGTTACGGGGGAACCGGGGCCAACGTCCTGACTTTC. Protein sequence: CASSYGGTGANVLTF.

The chain employs TRBV7-2 and TRBJ2-5, with unresolved D. The CDR3 loop spans 11 amino acids. The ends were cut back, 1 base at V and 4 bases at J, with 1 base in the middle. Germline V gene lookup returns CDR1 SGHTA and CDR2 FQGNSA. CDR3: CASSLVETQYF. The CDR3 region has the DNA TGTGCCAGCAGCTTAGTAGAGACCCAGTACTTC.

J is TRBJ2-3 and V is TRBV2; D gene unclear. The CDR3 spans 15 residues. Per germline, CDR1 SNHLY and CDR2 FYNNEI. The ends were cut back, 7 bases at V and 0 bases at J, with 14 bases in the middle. The CDR3: CASIRSVTSTDTQYF. In DNA, the CDR3 is TGTGCCAGCATCCGGTCGGTAACTAGCACAGATACGCAGTATTTT.

The CDR3 loop is CASRPRVNYNEQFF. The CDR3 DNA is TGTGCCAGCAGACCCCGGGTCAACTACAATGAGCAGTTCTTC. The chain uses TRBV2 and TRBJ2-1; D gene ambiguous. Trimming removed 6 bases from V and 3 bases from J, with 12 bases in between. This CDR3 spans 14 amino acids. The germline gives CDR1 SNHLY, CDR2 FYNNEI.

This sequence joins TRBV28 and TRBJ2-5; TRBD2 agrees at 7 bases. V was pared by 5 bases and J by 3 bases, with 12 bases of the junction left unmatched. Germline V lookup: CDR1 MDHEN, CDR2 SYDVKM. The CDR3 extends over 16 amino acids. Here the CDR3 reads CASSPGRGGMKETQYF. The CDR3 region has the DNA TGTGCCAGCAGTCCGGGGAGGGGAGGGATGAAAGAGACCCAGTACTTC.

The gene calls are TRBV5-6 and TRBJ2-1; no clear D gene. This CDR3 contains 13 residues. Germline V gene data show CDR1 as SGHDT and CDR2 as YYEEEE. V was clipped by 0 bases and J by 7 bases, with 8 bases between them. The CDR3, as DNA: TGTGCCAGCAGCTTGGTAGGCCAGAATGAGCAGTTCTTC. This gives the protein CASSLVGQNEQFF.